This T cell receptor beta chain was recorded in a study of OX40 agonist ivuxolimab in advanced cancers. General observations from the study: At doses 0.1 to 3.0 mg/kg, CD4+ and CD8+ clones expanded. The work left the antigen specificity of expanded peripheral T cells undetermined. Expanded clones were, on average, more numerous among CD8+ T cells than CD4+.

Note on this clone: Its specificity is unknown.

The CDR3 has 13 residues. Germline values: CDR1 SQVTM, CDR2 ANQGSEA. Deletions cut 7 bases from V and 3 bases from J, with 13 bases between. TCRdb keeps only in-frame clones here, not all; method: immunoSEQ multiplex PCR. Here the sample spans tens of thousands of clones, 85% to 90% being singletons. The sequencing here drew on CD4+ or CD8+ T cells sorted from blood, taken in a trial of the OX40 agonist ivuxolimab. The chain combines TRBV29-1 with TRBJ1-5; possible D gene TRBD1, 6 bases. The receptor's source is an adult with an advanced solid tumor such as melanoma, head and neck, liver or kidney cancer. The CDR3 loop is CSGADSINQPQHF. CDR3 DNA: TGCAGCGGGGCGGACAGTATCAATCAGCCCCAGCATTTT.